The TCR beta chain under discussion was sequenced for a study of Tregs in tolerant kidney transplant recipients. Only in-frame clones appear in the TCRdb table, and some are missing; sequencing was by immunoSEQ multiplex PCR. In the table there are some 250,000 clones, roughly 80% of which are singletons. Thawed PBMCs were FACS-sorted into unstimulated CD4+CD25+CD127- regulatory T cells, CD4+CD25- non-regulatory cells, CD4 and CD8 cells. Study-level points and caveats: Few patients were studied, so findings need validation in larger groups. The most relevant donor-specific Treg TCRbeta repertoire apparently came from expansion with activated donor B cells. No direct test of biological reproducibility was done here.

In the case of this clone: Its target is unknown.

Sequenced sample: CD4+ T cells from blood. This sequence was found in a human donor in good health.

The CDR3 reads CASSRASGGTDTQYF. In DNA form, the CDR3 reads TGTGCCAGCAGCCGAGCTAGCGGAGGCACAGATACGCAGTATTTT. V usage is TRBV14 and J usage is TRBJ2-3; TRBD2 matches 7 bases. The CDR3 extends over 15 amino acids. CDR1 is SGHDN, CDR2 FVKESK, per germline. V was pared by 4 bases and J by 1 base, with 5 bases of the junction left unmatched.